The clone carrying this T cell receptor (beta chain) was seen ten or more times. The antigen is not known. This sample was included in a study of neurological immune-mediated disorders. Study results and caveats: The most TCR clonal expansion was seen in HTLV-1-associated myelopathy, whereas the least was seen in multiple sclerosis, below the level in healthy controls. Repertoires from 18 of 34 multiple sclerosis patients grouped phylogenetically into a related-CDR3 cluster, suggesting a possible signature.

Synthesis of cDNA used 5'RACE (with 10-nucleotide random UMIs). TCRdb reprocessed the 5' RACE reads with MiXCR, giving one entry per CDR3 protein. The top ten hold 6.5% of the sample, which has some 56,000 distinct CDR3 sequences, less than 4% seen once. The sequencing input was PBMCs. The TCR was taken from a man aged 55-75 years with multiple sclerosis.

The CDR3 nucleotides are TGCGCCAGCAGCTCACCCGAGGCGGGGGGAACTGAAGCTTTCTTT. Amino acid sequence: CASSSPEAGGTEAFF. V usage is TRBV5-1 and J usage is TRBJ1-1; possibly TRBD1 for D (5 bases). Per the germline V gene, CDR1 is SGHRS and CDR2 is YFSETQ. This CDR3 contains 15 residues. The V end was cut by 3 bases, the J end by 5 bases, with 17 bases between.